The present TCR beta chain was sequenced within a study of T-cell reconstitution after alpha-beta-depleted transplantation in children. Study conclusions and caveats: Two months or so post-transplant, alpha-beta T cells reportedly derived from several hundred expanded graft clones. Among T cells one year after transplant, newly produced cells accounted for most counts and diversity. Some patients' high day-60 TCRbeta diversity was attributed to recipient cells surviving conditioning.

This clonotype was seen a handful of times. Its antigen is undetermined. There are 14 residues in the CDR3. Germline V lookup: CDR1 DFQATT, CDR2 SNEGSKA (reference sequence). V lost 3 bases and J lost 2, with 14 bases in between. Preparation of the TCRbeta library used unique molecular identifiers. From the PCR reads, TCRdb called clonotypes with MiXCR, one entry per CDR3 protein. The sample shows around 580,000 distinct CDR3 sequences, about 23% of them seen only once. The chain combines TRBV20-1 with TRBJ2-7; D remains ambiguous. This clonotype was obtained from a boy younger than two who had a stem cell transplant for acute myeloid leukemia, so the T cells may come from the graft donor. The starting material was PBMCs, mostly from graft donor cells, obtained 360 days after TCRalphabeta/CD19-depleted stem cell transplant. The CDR3 bases are TGCAGTGCTAGCCCCCGGGTCTCTACCTACGAGCAGTACTTC. Its translation is CSASPRVSTYEQYF.